This entry lists 27 T cell receptor beta chains sequenced from one sample in a study of blood T cell repertoires in COVID-19. Profiled with immunoSEQ multiplex PCR; TCRdb holds only in-frame clones, not every one. This repertoire shows roughly 200,000 clones, 75% to 95% found once; its top ten account for approximately 0.5%. The sample was peripheral blood. The receptor set was obtained from a man between 45 and 60 years old with acute or convalescent COVID-19.

This chain connects TRBV29-1 to TRBJ2-3; weak D call: TRBD1 (6 bases). Germline V CDR1 and CDR2: SQVTM, ANQGSEA. The CDR3 has 16 residues. The germline V and J ends were trimmed by 7 bases and 3 bases, with 23 bases remaining between them. CDR3: CSASPAWGQWTDTQYF. CDR3 DNA: TGCAGCGCATCCCCGGCATGGGGGCAGTGGACAGATACGCAGTATTTT.

This sequence joins TRBV29-1 and TRBJ1-1, with no clear D. CDR3 size: 14 residues. In germline, CDR1 is SQVTM, CDR2 ANQGSEA. Between the trimmed V and J ends, which lost 4 bases and 6 bases, there was a span of 18 bases. The CDR3 nucleotides read TGCAGCGTTGGGCGCCTCGGGGTCGGTTCTGAAGCTTTCTTT. It codes for CSVGRLGVGSEAFF. The whole variable domain, filled in from reference TRBV29-1 and TRBJ1-1, reads SAVISQKPSRDICQRGTSLTIQCQVDSQVTMMFWYRQQPGQSLTLIATANQGSEATYESGFVIDKFPISRPNLTFSTLTVSNMSPEDSSIYLCSVGRLGVGSEAFFGQGTRLTVV.

This clone has just one count. This rearrangement joins TRBV6-1 to TRBJ1-4; 7 positions agree with TRBD1. This CDR3 contains 16 residues. The germline V gene has CDR1 MNHNS and CDR2 SASEGT. V was pared by 0 bases and J by 4 bases, with 5 bases of the junction left unmatched. The CDR3 DNA reads as TGTGCCAGCAGTGAAGCCAGGGGGACCTTTAATGAAAAACTGTTTTTT. This gives the protein CASSEARGTFNEKLFF.

The chain employs TRBV3-1 (or the pseudogene TRBV3-2) and TRBJ1-3; 7 bases agree with TRBD1. The germline CDR1 and CDR2 sequences are LGHDT and YNNKEL (reference sequence). The V gene end was trimmed by 3 bases and the J gene end by 3 bases; junction bases not matched to a gene: 11. The CDR3 is made up of 17 amino acids. The CDR3 loop reads CASSQGQSSSLGNTIYF. In nucleotides, the CDR3 is TGTGCCAGCAGCCAGGGACAGTCAAGCTCACTTGGAAACACCATATATTTT.

This sequence joins TRBV14 and TRBJ2-2; 14 bases map to TRBD2. The J segment lost 6 bases and the V segment lost 5 bases, leaving 5 bases of the junction unmatched. Germline V CDR1 and CDR2: SGHDN, FVKESK. The CDR3 loop spans 16 amino acids. In DNA form, the CDR3 reads TGTGCCAGCAGCAAGGGGACTAGCGGGAGATCCGGGGAGCTGTTTTTT. Encoded protein: CASSKGTSGRSGELFF.

The genes are TRBV2 and TRBJ1-1; D perhaps matches TRBD1 (5 bases). Germline V gene sequence: CDR1 SNHLY, CDR2 FYNNEI. Trimming shortened V by 9 bases and J by 2 bases, and 10 bases separated the two germline ends. The CDR3 runs to 12 residues. As DNA, the CDR3 is TGTGCCAGAAGAAGGGGTAACACTGAAGCTTTCTTT. It encodes CARRRGNTEAFF.

The V gene is TRBV7-6, the J gene TRBJ2-2; 7 positions match TRBD2. From germline, CDR1 is SGHVS and CDR2 FNYEAQ. V trimming: 5 bases; J trimming: 3 bases; junction bases outside the gene matches: 9. The CDR3 extends over 16 amino acids. CDR3 in amino acids: CASSRGRGVDTGELFF. The CDR3 nucleotides read TGTGCCAGCAGCCGGGGCCGGGGGGTTGACACCGGGGAGCTGTTTTTT.

The chain uses TRBV20-1 and TRBJ2-4; D is uncertain. V was cut by 2 bases and J by 6 bases, with 2 bases left in between. From germline, CDR1 is DFQATT and CDR2 SNEGSKA (reference sequence). CDR3 size: 10 residues. In DNA form, the CDR3 reads TGCAGTGCTAGACTAAACATTCAGTACTTC. The encoded protein is CSARLNIQYF.

V is TRBV6-2 or TRBV6-3 and J is TRBJ2-7; D possibly corresponds to TRBD1 (7 bases). V was pared by 0 bases and J by 4 bases, with 16 bases between. In germline, CDR1 is MNHEY, CDR2 SVGEGT. The CDR3 has 16 residues. The CDR3 DNA reads as TGTGCCAGCAGTTACTCGGGCAGGGGGGACCCTTACGAGCAGTACGTC. Translation gives CASSYSGRGDPYEQYV.

The J gene is TRBJ2-3, the V gene TRBV29-1; D gene unclear. V was shortened by 6 bases and J by 1 base, with 23 bases between the two germline ends. CDR3 length equals 17 residues. CDR1 is SQVTM and CDR2 is ANQGSEA in the germline V gene. CDR3 loop: CSVRTLGGEDRTDTQYF. In DNA form, the CDR3 reads TGCAGCGTCCGAACCCTAGGCGGAGAGGATCGCACAGATACGCAGTATTTT.

This clone occurred a few times. The chain uses TRBV5-1 and TRBJ2-7; 11 bases map to TRBD1. Germline V gene lookup returns CDR1 SGHRS and CDR2 YFSETQ. The CDR3 consists of 14 residues. Trimming cost V 5 bases and J 1 base; bases outside gene matches: 2. This CDR3 reads CASSRDRGSYEQYF. The CDR3 coding sequence is TGCGCCAGCAGTCGGGACAGGGGGTCCTACGAGCAGTACTTC.

This clone was counted once. V gene TRBV6-5 combines with J gene TRBJ1-5; D unresolved. The CDR3 loop spans 15 amino acids. CDR1 is MNHEY, CDR2 SVGAGI, per germline. Between the trimmed V and J ends, which lost 2 bases and 7 bases, there was a span of 15 bases. For the CDR3, the DNA is TGTGCCAGCAGTTACGGTGGAGTTAGCTACCAGCCCCAGCATTTT. Its translation is CASSYGGVSYQPQHF.

The chain has TRBV2 and TRBJ2-3; 13 bases map to TRBD2. Unmatched junction bases numbered 2, after V lost 5 bases and J lost 6 bases. The germline V gene has CDR1 SNHLY and CDR2 FYNNEI. The CDR3 is 14 residues long. The CDR3 loop is CASSTSGGADTQYF. The CDR3, as DNA: TGTGCCAGCAGTACTAGCGGGGGGGCGGATACGCAGTATTTT. The variable domain in full, with the rest retrieved from reference TRBV2 and TRBJ2-3, is EPEVTQTPSHQVTQMGQEVILRCVPISNHLYFYWYRQILGQKVEFLVSFYNNEISEKSEIFDDQFSVERPDGSNFTLKIRSTKLEDSAMYFCASSTSGGADTQYFGPGTRLTVL.

V gene TRBV2 combines with J gene TRBJ1-5, with 9 bases aligning to TRBD1. CDR3 length: 18 residues. Germline-derived CDR1 and CDR2 are SNHLY and FYNNEI. V shed 8 bases and J 6 bases; nucleotides not matched to a gene: 20. CDR3 in amino acids: CASYPSIFRDRATQPQHF. CDR3 sequence (DNA): TGTGCCAGCTACCCATCGATCTTCCGGGACAGGGCTACTCAGCCCCAGCATTTT. The whole variable domain, filled in from reference TRBV2 and TRBJ1-5, reads EPEVTQTPSHQVTQMGQEVILRCVPISNHLYFYWYRQILGQKVEFLVSFYNNEISEKSEIFDDQFSVERPDGSNFTLKIRSTKLEDSAMYFCASYPSIFRDRATQPQHFGDGTRLSIL.

The V and J genes are TRBV10-1 and TRBJ2-7; 12 bases line up with TRBD2. The V and J ends lost 7 bases and 1 base, in that order; junction bases with no gene match: 26. The CDR3 length is 22 residues. The germline CDR1 and CDR2 sequences are WNHNN and SYGVQD (reference sequence). In DNA, the CDR3 is TGCGCCAGCACATACCATCTTAGCGGGAAAACGGGAACTAGCGGGAGGTCCTACGAGCAGTACTTC. Protein sequence: CASTYHLSGKTGTSGRSYEQYF.

This chain uses TRBV20-1 with TRBJ2-5; tentatively, D is TRBD1 (6 bases). V was clipped by 3 bases and J by 5 bases, with 22 bases between them. Germline loops: CDR1 DFQATT, CDR2 SNEGSKA (reference sequence). The CDR3 extends over 16 amino acids. The CDR3 loop is CSASSQGQTRGETQYF. The CDR3 DNA reads as TGCAGTGCTAGTTCCCAGGGGCAGACAAGGGGGGAGACCCAGTACTTC.

This chain uses TRBV29-1 with TRBJ2-7; TRBD1 is a possible D gene (5 bases). This CDR3 is 12 amino acids long. The germline V gene encodes CDR1 SQVTM and CDR2 ANQGSEA. Trimming cost V 3 bases and J 5 bases, with 11 bases left between them. The CDR3 DNA is TGCAGCGTTGAGTTTGGACATAACGAGCAGTACTTC. Protein sequence: CSVEFGHNEQYF.

This clone appeared once. The chain recombines TRBV19 with TRBJ2-1; 9 bases fit TRBD2. V shed 6 bases, J shed 8 bases, and the junction held 8 bases outside the gene matches. This CDR3 is 14 amino acids long. Germline CDR1 is LNHDA and CDR2 is SQIVND (reference sequence). CDR3 sequence reads: CASRSAGGHDEQFF. In DNA, the CDR3 is TGTGCCAGTAGGTCAGCGGGGGGCCACGATGAGCAGTTCTTC. The full variable domain, completed using reference TRBV19 and TRBJ2-1, is DGGITQSPKYLFRKEGQNVTLSCEQNLNHDAMYWYRQDPGQGLRLIYYSQIVNDFQKGDIAEGYSVSREKKESFPLTVTSAQKNPTAFYLCASRSAGGHDEQFFGPGTRLTVL.

The chain recombines TRBV6-5 with TRBJ2-2, with D possibly matching TRBD2 (5 bases). Germline V lookup: CDR1 MNHEY, CDR2 SVGAGI. V gave up 7 bases and J gave up 5 bases, with 8 bases separating them. The CDR3 has 12 amino acids. The CDR3 DNA follows: TGTGCCAGCAAACGGGAAACCGGGGAGCTGTTTTTT. Translated, it gives CASKRETGELFF.

V and J are TRBV11-2 and TRBJ1-1; weak D call: TRBD1 (6 bases). Trimming removed 2 bases from V and 7 bases from J, with 14 bases in between. Germline assignment: CDR1 SGHAT and CDR2 FQNNGV. The CDR3 runs 14 residues. The CDR3 coding sequence is TGTGCCAGCAGCTTATTTGGGGCAGGGGATGAAGCTTTCTTT. This sequence encodes CASSLFGAGDEAFF. Full variable domain (remainder filled in from reference TRBV11-2 and TRBJ1-1): EAGVAQSPRYKIIEKRQSVAFWCNPISGHATLYWYQQILGQGPKLLIQFQNNGVVDDSQLPKDRFSAERLKGVDSTLKIQPAKLEDSAVYLCASSLFGAGDEAFFGQGTRLTVV.

This rearrangement joins TRBV11-2 to TRBJ1-1; D unclear. Trimming removed 4 bases from V and 4 bases from J, with 16 bases in between. CDR3 length: 15 residues. Germline CDR1 and CDR2: SGHAT and FQNNGV. The CDR3 protein is CASSSDRTPGTEAFF. CDR3 sequence (DNA): TGTGCCAGCAGCTCCGATCGAACCCCGGGCACTGAAGCTTTCTTT.

This chain uses TRBV18 with TRBJ2-2; D is undetermined. Trimming cost V 3 bases and J 7 bases, with 12 bases left between them. Germline lookup yields CDR1 KGHSH and CDR2 LQKENI. The CDR3 totals 14 residues. The CDR3 sequence is CASSPNVGLGELFF. The CDR3 DNA sequence: TGTGCCAGCTCACCTAACGTGGGCCTCGGGGAGCTGTTTTTT.

This chain connects TRBV7-2 to TRBJ2-3; possible D gene TRBD2, 7 bases. Germline lookup yields CDR1 SGHTA and CDR2 FQGNSA. CDR3 length equals 16 residues. V lost 5 bases, J lost 2 bases, and 17 bases lay in between. CDR3 region: CASSPGGGHTTDTQYF. In DNA, the CDR3 is TGTGCCAGCAGCCCTGGGGGGGGCCATACCACAGATACGCAGTATTTT.

V usage is TRBV28 and J usage is TRBJ2-7, with 10 positions matching TRBD1. After removal of 5 bases from V and 3 bases from J, the junction contained 10 bases not matched to a gene. CDR1 and CDR2 (germline): MDHEN, SYDVKM. There are 16 residues in the CDR3. CDR3 region: CASSTSWDRGDYEQYF. The CDR3 region has the DNA TGTGCCAGCAGTACTTCCTGGGACAGGGGAGACTACGAGCAGTACTTC.

The chain carries TRBV11-1 and TRBJ1-1; TRBD1 aligns across 10 bases. The germline V gene encodes CDR1 SGHAT and CDR2 FQDESV (reference sequence). The CDR3 sequence is 15 residues long. V dropped 2 bases and J dropped 6; count of bases not matched to a gene: 6. The CDR3 reads CASSLRTGGGAEAFF. The DNA for the CDR3 is TGTGCCAGCAGCTTAAGGACAGGGGGTGGGGCTGAAGCTTTCTTT.

The V gene is TRBV7-3, the J gene TRBJ2-2; no reliable D call. Trimming took 2 bases from V and 2 from J, leaving 6 bases between them. The CDR3 length is 14 residues. Germline V gene lookup returns CDR1 SGHTA and CDR2 FQGTGA. The CDR3 sequence is CASSLEENTGELFF. The CDR3 DNA is TGTGCCAGCAGCTTAGAGGAAAACACCGGGGAGCTGTTTTTT.

This chain joins TRBV19 and TRBJ2-1; 14 bases match TRBD2. Trimming took 4 bases from V and 4 from J; bases not matched to a gene: 6. The CDR3 is made up of 17 amino acids. Germline V gene lookup returns CDR1 LNHDA and CDR2 SQIVND (reference sequence). The CDR3 DNA sequence: TGTGCCAGTAGTACCGCGACTAGCGGGAGGGGTTACAATGAGCAGTTCTTC. Translation: CASSTATSGRGYNEQFF.